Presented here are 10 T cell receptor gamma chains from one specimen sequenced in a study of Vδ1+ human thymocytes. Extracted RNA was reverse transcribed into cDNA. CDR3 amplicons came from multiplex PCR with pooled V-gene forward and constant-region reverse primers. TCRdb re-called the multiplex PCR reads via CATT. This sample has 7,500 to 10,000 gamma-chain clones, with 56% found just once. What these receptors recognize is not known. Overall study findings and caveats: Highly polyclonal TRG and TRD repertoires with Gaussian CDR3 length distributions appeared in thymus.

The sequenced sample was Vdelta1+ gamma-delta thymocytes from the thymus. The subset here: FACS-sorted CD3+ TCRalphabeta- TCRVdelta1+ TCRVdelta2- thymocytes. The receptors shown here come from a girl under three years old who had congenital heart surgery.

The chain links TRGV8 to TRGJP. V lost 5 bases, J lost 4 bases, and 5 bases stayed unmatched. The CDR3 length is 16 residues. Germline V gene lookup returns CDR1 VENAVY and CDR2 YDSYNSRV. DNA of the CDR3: TGTGCCACCTGGGCACTCCAAGAGTTGGGCAAAAAAATCAAGGTATTT. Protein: CATWALQELGKKIKVF.

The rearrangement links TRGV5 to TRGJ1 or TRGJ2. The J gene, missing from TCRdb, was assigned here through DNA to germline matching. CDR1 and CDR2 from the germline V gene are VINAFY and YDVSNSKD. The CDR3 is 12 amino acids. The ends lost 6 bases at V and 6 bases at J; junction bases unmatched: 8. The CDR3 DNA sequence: TGTGCCACCTGGTCAGGGGCTTATAAGAAACTCTTT. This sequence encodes CATWSGAYKKLF.

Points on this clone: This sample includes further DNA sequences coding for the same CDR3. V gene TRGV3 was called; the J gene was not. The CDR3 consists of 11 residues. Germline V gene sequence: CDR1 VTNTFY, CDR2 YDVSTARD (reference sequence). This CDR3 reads CATWDRPKKLF. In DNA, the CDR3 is TGTGCCACCTGGGACAGGCCGAAGAAGCTCTTT.

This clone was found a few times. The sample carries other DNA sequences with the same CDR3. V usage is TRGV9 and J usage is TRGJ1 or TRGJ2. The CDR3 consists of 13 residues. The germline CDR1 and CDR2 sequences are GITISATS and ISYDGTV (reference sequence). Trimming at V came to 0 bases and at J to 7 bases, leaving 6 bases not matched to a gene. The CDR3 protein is CALWEVRGYKKLF. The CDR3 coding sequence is TGTGCCTTGTGGGAGGTGCGGGGGTATAAGAAACTCTTT.

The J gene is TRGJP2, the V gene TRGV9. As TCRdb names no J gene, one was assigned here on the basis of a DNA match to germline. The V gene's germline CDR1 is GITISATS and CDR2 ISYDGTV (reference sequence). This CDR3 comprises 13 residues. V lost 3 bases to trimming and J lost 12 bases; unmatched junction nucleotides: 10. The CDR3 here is CALWESPGGIKTF. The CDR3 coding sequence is TGTGCCTTGTGGGAGTCCCCTGGCGGGATCAAGACGTTT.

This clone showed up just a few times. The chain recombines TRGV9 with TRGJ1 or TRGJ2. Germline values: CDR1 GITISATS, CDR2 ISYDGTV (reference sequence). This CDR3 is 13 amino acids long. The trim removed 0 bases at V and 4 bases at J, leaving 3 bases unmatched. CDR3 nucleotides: TGTGCCTTGTGGGAGGTGCCCTATTATAAGAAACTCTTT. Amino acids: CALWEVPYYKKLF.

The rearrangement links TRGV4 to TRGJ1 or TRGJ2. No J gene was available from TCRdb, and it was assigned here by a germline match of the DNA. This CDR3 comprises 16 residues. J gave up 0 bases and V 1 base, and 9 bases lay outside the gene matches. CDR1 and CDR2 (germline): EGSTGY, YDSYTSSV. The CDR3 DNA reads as TGTGCCACCTGGGATGGCCACCCTGGGAATTATTATAAGAAACTCTTT. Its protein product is CATWDGHPGNYYKKLF.

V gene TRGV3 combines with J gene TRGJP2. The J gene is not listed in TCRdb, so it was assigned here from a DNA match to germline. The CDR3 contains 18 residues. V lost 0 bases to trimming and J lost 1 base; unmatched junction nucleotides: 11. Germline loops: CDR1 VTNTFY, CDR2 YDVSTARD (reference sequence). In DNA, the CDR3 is TGTGCCACCTGGGACAGGCTCGGGGCGGGTAGTAGTGATTGGATCAAGACGTTT. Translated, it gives CATWDRLGAGSSDWIKTF.

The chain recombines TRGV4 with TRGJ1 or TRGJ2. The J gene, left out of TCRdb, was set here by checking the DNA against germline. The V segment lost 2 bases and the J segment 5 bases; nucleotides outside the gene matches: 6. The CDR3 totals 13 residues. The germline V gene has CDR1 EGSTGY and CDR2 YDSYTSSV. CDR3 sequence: CATWDEENYKKLF. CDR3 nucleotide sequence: TGTGCCACCTGGGATGAGGAAAATTATAAGAAACTCTTT.

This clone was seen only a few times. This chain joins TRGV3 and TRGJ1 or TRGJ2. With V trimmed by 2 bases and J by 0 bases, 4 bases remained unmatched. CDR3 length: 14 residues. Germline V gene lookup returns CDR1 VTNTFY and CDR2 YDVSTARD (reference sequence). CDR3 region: CATWDKGNYYKKLF. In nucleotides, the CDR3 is TGTGCCACCTGGGACAAAGGGAATTATTATAAGAAACTCTTT.